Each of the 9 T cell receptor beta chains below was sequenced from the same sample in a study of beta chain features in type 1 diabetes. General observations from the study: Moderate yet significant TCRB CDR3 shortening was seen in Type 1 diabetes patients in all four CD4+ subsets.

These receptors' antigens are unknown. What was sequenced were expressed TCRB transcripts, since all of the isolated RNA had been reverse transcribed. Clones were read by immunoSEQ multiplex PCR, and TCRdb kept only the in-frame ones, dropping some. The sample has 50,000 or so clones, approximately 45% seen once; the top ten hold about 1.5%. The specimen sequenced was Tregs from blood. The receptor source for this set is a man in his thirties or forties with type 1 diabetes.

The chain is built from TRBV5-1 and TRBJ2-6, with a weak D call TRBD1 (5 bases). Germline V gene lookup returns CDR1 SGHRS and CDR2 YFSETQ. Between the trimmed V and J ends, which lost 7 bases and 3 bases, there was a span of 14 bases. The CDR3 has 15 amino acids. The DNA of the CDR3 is TGCGCCAGCGGGGATAGGGGAAGTGGGGCCAACGTCCTGACTTTC. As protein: CASGDRGSGANVLTF.

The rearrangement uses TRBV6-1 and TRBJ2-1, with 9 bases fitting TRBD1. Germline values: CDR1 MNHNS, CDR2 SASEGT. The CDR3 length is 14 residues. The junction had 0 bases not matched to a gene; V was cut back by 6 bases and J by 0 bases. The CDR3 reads CASRTGGSYNEQFF. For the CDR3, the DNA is TGTGCCAGCAGGACAGGGGGCTCCTACAATGAGCAGTTCTTC.

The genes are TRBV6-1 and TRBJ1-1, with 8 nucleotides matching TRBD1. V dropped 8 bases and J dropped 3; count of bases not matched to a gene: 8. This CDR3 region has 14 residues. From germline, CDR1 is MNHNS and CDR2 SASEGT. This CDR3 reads CASDRTGIHTEAFF. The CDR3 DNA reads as TGTGCCAGCGACAGGACAGGGATACACACTGAAGCTTTCTTT.

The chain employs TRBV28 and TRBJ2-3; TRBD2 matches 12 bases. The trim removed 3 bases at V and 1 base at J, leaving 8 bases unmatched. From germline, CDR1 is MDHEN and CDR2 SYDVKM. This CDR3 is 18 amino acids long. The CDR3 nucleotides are TGTGCCAGCAGTTTTTGGCTAGCGGGAGGGCCGGGCACAGATACGCAGTATTTT. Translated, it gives CASSFWLAGGPGTDTQYF.

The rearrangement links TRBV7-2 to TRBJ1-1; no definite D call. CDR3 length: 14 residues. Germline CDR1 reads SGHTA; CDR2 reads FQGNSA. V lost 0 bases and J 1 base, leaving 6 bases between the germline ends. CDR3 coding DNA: TGTGCCAGCAGCTTAGCGCGAGGGAACACTGAAGCTTTCTTT. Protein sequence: CASSLARGNTEAFF. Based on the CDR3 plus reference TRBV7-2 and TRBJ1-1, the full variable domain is GAGVSQSPSNKVTEKGKDVELRCDPISGHTALYWYRQSLGQGLEFLIYFQGNSAPDKSGLPSDRFSAERTGGSVSTLTIQRTQQEDSAVYLCASSLARGNTEAFFGQGTRLTVV.

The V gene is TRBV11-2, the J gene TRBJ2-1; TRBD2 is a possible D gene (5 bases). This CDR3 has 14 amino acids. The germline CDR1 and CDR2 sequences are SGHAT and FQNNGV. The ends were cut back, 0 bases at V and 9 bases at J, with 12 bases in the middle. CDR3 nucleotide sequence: TGTGCCAGCAGCTTAGATCTTAGGACTCCTGAGCAGTTCTTC. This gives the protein CASSLDLRTPEQFF.

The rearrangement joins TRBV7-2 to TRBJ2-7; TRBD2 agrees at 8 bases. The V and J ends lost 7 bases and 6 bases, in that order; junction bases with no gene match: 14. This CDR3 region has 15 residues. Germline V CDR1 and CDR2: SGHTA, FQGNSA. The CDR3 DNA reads TGTGCCAGCAAGGGGGGGCAAGCGGGAGCGGGCGAGCAGTACTTC. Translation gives CASKGGQAGAGEQYF. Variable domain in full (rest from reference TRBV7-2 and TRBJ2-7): GAGVSQSPSNKVTEKGKDVELRCDPISGHTALYWYRQSLGQGLEFLIYFQGNSAPDKSGLPSDRFSAERTGGSVSTLTIQRTQQEDSAVYLCASKGGQAGAGEQYFGPGTRLTVT.

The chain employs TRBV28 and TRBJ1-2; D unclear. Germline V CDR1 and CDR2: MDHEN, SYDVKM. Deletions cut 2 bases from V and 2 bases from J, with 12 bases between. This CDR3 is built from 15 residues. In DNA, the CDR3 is TGTGCCAGCAGTTTAGGAGATGGGTCGAACTATGGCTACACCTTC. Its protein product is CASSLGDGSNYGYTF.

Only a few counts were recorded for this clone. The chain's CDR3 is CASQDRGREKLFF. The CDR3 region has the DNA TGTGCCAGCCAGGACAGGGGGAGGGAAAAACTGTTTTTT. The chain recombines TRBV7-2 with TRBJ1-4; TRBD1 aligns across 10 bases. CDR1 SGHTA and CDR2 FQGNSA come from the germline V gene. V was pared by 8 bases and J by 8 bases, with 5 bases of the junction left unmatched. CDR3 length: 13 amino acids.